Below are 29 T cell receptor beta chains sequenced from a single sample in a study of T-cell reconstitution after alpha-beta-depleted transplantation in children (dated by TCRdb to the mid-2010s). The method was PCR. The sequencer was an Illumina HiSeq 2500. TCR library preparation used molecular barcoding, with unique molecular identifiers applied to normalize quantification of the TCRbeta repertoire. TCRdb cleaned the public reads at Q25 with fastp, built clones with MiXCR and kept in-frame beta chains. When rows share a CDR3 protein, they turn into one entry using the most common DNA and genes. This sample lists approximately 250,000 distinct CDR3 sequences; 9.7% were detected once. The biggest ten clones account for approximately 4.7% of the sample. Specimen: PBMCs from the stem cell graft donor, collected from the stem cell graft. The source is a human donor who donated a stem cell graft to a child with SCID.

The chain joins TRBV4-2 to TRBJ2-7; D might be TRBD2 (6 bases). From germline, CDR1 is LGHNA and CDR2 YNFKEQ. Deletions cut 5 bases from V and 2 bases from J, with 16 bases between. The CDR3 sequence is 15 residues long. The CDR3 bases are TGTGCCAGCAGCTCAGAAGGGCGGGGCGCCTACGAGCAGTACTTC. Protein product: CASSSEGRGAYEQYF.

The genes are TRBV2 and TRBJ2-3; 8 bases align to TRBD2. The trim removed 0 bases at V and 6 bases at J, leaving 11 bases unmatched. Per germline, CDR1 SNHLY and CDR2 FYNNEI. The CDR3 contains 17 residues. CDR3 DNA sequence: TGTGCCAGCAGTGAAGCCACTAGCGGTCCCAGCGGGGATACGCAGTATTTT. Translation gives CASSEATSGPSGDTQYF. Variable domain in full (rest from reference TRBV2 and TRBJ2-3): EPEVTQTPSHQVTQMGQEVILRCVPISNHLYFYWYRQILGQKVEFLVSFYNNEISEKSEIFDDQFSVERPDGSNFTLKIRSTKLEDSAMYFCASSEATSGPSGDTQYFGPGTRLTVL.

This clonotype was recorded at least ten times. This chain uses TRBV20-1 with TRBJ2-5; the D call may be TRBD1 or TRBD2 (5 bases each). The CDR3 sequence is 14 residues long. The V end lost 1 base, the J end lost 3 bases, and 12 bases lay between the germline ends. From germline, CDR1 is DFQATT and CDR2 SNEGSKA (reference sequence). Here the CDR3 reads CSARVLGVEETQYF. The CDR3 nucleotides read TGCAGTGCTAGAGTTCTGGGGGTGGAAGAGACCCAGTACTTC.

This clonotype was found many times. The chain links TRBV5-5 to TRBJ2-2; D call uncertain. Germline V CDR1 and CDR2: SGHKS, YYEKEE (reference sequence). The ends were cut back, 4 bases at V and 2 bases at J, with 15 bases in the middle. The CDR3 spans 16 residues. In nucleotides, the CDR3 is TGTGCCAGCAGCCGAAGTCCCCCCCCTAACACCGGGGAGCTGTTTTTT. Protein: CASSRSPPPNTGELFF.

V and J are TRBV28 and TRBJ2-1, with TRBD2 as a possible D gene (6 bases). V was cut by 2 bases and J by 6 bases, with 26 bases left in between. This CDR3 is 19 amino acids long. Germline V CDR1 and CDR2: MDHEN, SYDVKM. The CDR3, as DNA: TGTGCCAGCAGTTTACCCGGACTTCCCGGGACTGCAAGTGGCAATGAGCAGTTCTTC. Translation: CASSLPGLPGTASGNEQFF.

This clonotype was found many times. V is TRBV5-1 and J is TRBJ2-7, with D maybe TRBD1 (6 bases). CDR1 and CDR2 from the germline V gene are SGHRS and YFSETQ. This CDR3 is 13 amino acids long. V gave up 4 bases and J gave up 3 bases, with 11 bases separating them. Here the CDR3 reads CASSPGTHYEQYF. The CDR3 region has the DNA TGCGCCAGCAGCCCGGGGACACACTACGAGCAGTACTTC.

The table lists this clonotype with many counts. The chain links TRBV20-1 to TRBJ2-3; 11 bases are a match to TRBD2. The CDR3 consists of 14 residues. Trimming took 4 bases from V and 7 from J; bases not matched to a gene: 7. Per the germline V gene, CDR1 is DFQATT and CDR2 is SNEGSKA (reference sequence). Here the CDR3 reads CSANSGGAVYTQYF. The CDR3 DNA sequence: TGCAGTGCTAATAGCGGGGGGGCCGTATATACGCAGTATTTT.

This clonotype was seen many times. This rearrangement joins TRBV10-3 to TRBJ1-4; D uncertain. Germline V gene lookup returns CDR1 ENHRY and CDR2 SYGVKD. Trimming removed 0 bases from V and 12 bases from J, with 8 bases in between. The CDR3 contains 12 residues. The CDR3 nucleotides are TGTGCCATCAGTGAGTCGTTAGGTGAACTGTTTTTT. Translated: CAISESLGELFF.

This clonotype was detected many times. V and J are TRBV6-1 and TRBJ2-7; 10 bases are a match to TRBD1. V lost 6 bases, J lost 5 bases, and 7 bases stayed unmatched. The CDR3 sequence is 14 residues long. The germline CDR1 and CDR2 sequences are MNHNS and SASEGT. The CDR3 loop is CASRPGQGIHEQYF. The CDR3, as DNA: TGTGCCAGCAGACCGGGACAGGGGATACACGAGCAGTACTTC.

This clonotype was detected ten times or more. The V and J genes are TRBV12-3 or TRBV12-4 and TRBJ1-5; D remains unclear. Trimming shortened V by 6 bases and J by 11 bases, and 14 bases separated the two germline ends. The length of the CDR3 is 12 residues. The CDR3 region is CASSPAGKAQHF. The CDR3 DNA follows: TGTGCCAGCAGCCCGGCGGGGAAAGCCCAGCATTTT.

This clonotype was seen many times. The chain has TRBV12-3 or TRBV12-4 and TRBJ1-4; unclear D gene. The CDR3 is 11 residues long. The ends were cut back, 0 bases at V and 14 bases at J, with 7 bases in the middle. The CDR3 region is CASSLAEILFF. In DNA, the CDR3 is TGTGCCAGCAGTTTAGCTGAGATTCTGTTTTTT.

This clonotype was seen ten or more times. The CDR3 loop reads CASSPRDYLGTDTQYF. As DNA, the CDR3 is TGTGCCAGCAGTCCCCGGGACTACCTGGGCACAGATACGCAGTATTTT. The chain combines TRBV27 with TRBJ2-3; 7 nucleotides align to TRBD2. V lost 5 bases, J lost 1 base, and 9 bases stayed unmatched. Germline CDR1 is MNHEY and CDR2 is SMNVEV (reference sequence). The CDR3 is made up of 16 amino acids.

This clonotype has ten or more counts. The chain couples TRBV9 to TRBJ2-2; possibly TRBD2 for D (6 bases). Deletions cut 0 bases from V and 1 base from J, with 13 bases between. Germline CDR1 is SGDLS and CDR2 is YYNGEE. The length of the CDR3 is 17 residues. CDR3 DNA: TGTGCCAGCAGCGTAGCTACGGGACTTGGGAACACCGGGGAGCTGTTTTTT. Protein product: CASSVATGLGNTGELFF.

Many counts were recorded for this clonotype. The genes are TRBV11-2 and TRBJ2-1, with TRBD1 identical over 9 bases. The V gene end was trimmed by 0 bases and the J gene end by 3 bases; junction bases not matched to a gene: 9. The CDR3 runs 18 residues. Germline CDR1 and CDR2: SGHAT and FQNNGV. CDR3 sequence: CASSLDGLWTGDYNEQFF. DNA of the CDR3: TGTGCCAGCAGCTTAGACGGTCTCTGGACAGGGGACTACAATGAGCAGTTCTTC. The variable domain in full, with the rest retrieved from reference TRBV11-2 and TRBJ2-1, is EAGVAQSPRYKIIEKRQSVAFWCNPISGHATLYWYQQILGQGPKLLIQFQNNGVVDDSQLPKDRFSAERLKGVDSTLKIQPAKLEDSAVYLCASSLDGLWTGDYNEQFFGPGTRLTVL.

This clonotype was counted many times. The chain links TRBV4-1 to TRBJ2-5, with 8 bases that match TRBD2. Germline CDR1 reads MGHRA; CDR2 reads YSYEKL. V was clipped by 2 bases and J by 4 bases; unmatched bases: 9. This CDR3 has 16 amino acids. The CDR3, as DNA: TGCGCCAGCAGCCAATTACCGGGACTAGATGCAGAGACCCAGTACTTC. Amino acids: CASSQLPGLDAETQYF.

This clonotype was seen repeatedly, ten times or more. The chain joins TRBV5-1 to TRBJ1-1; 7 bases are a match to TRBD1. The CDR3 consists of 14 residues. Germline V gene sequence: CDR1 SGHRS, CDR2 YFSETQ. V lost 7 bases and J lost 3; bases outside the gene matches: 9. The CDR3 bases are TGCGCCAGCCAAATCCAGGGGGGGGACACTGAAGCTTTCTTT. Residues: CASQIQGGDTEAFF.

This clonotype was observed at least ten times. J is TRBJ1-6 and V is TRBV12-3 or TRBV12-4; D possibly corresponds to TRBD1 (5 bases). This CDR3 has 13 residues. The germline V and J ends were trimmed by 5 bases and 8 bases, with 10 bases remaining between them. The CDR3, as DNA: TGTGCCAGCAGTACAGGTTTATATTCACCCCTCCACTTT. As protein: CASSTGLYSPLHF.

This clonotype was seen many times. V gene TRBV12-3 or TRBV12-4 combines with J gene TRBJ1-1; 9 nucleotides match TRBD1. The V segment lost 5 bases and the J segment 1 base; nucleotides outside the gene matches: 5. The CDR3 consists of 15 residues. Written as DNA, the CDR3 is TGTGCCAGCAGTCCCGAGGGACAGGGGAACACTGAAGCTTTCTTT. Amino acid sequence: CASSPEGQGNTEAFF.

Ten or more counts support this clonotype. This chain uses TRBV20-1 with TRBJ1-1, with 7 bases aligning to TRBD1. The CDR3 consists of 13 residues. Germline CDR1 DFQATT, CDR2 SNEGSKA (reference sequence). V trimming: 2 bases; J trimming: 5 bases; junction bases outside the gene matches: 5. The CDR3 protein is CSARLTGRTEAFF. DNA of the CDR3: TGCAGTGCTAGACTGACAGGGAGGACTGAAGCTTTCTTT.

The gene calls are TRBV7-2 and TRBJ1-5, with D perhaps TRBD1 (5 bases). CDR1 is SGHTA, CDR2 FQGNSA, per germline. The CDR3 contains 15 residues. Trimming stripped 3 bases from V and 3 bases from J, with 12 bases between. CDR3 sequence: CASSLGDSFNQPQHF. The CDR3 region has the DNA TGTGCCAGCAGCTTGGGTGACAGCTTCAATCAGCCCCAGCATTTT.

This clonotype was counted at least ten times. This chain uses TRBV2 with TRBJ2-3; tentative D call: TRBD1 (8 bases). This CDR3 has 19 residues. Looked up from germline, CDR1 is SNHLY and CDR2 is FYNNEI. Trimming shortened V by 3 bases and J by 8 bases, and 30 bases separated the two germline ends. CDR3 loop: CASSDVWTGSGEGRGTQYF. The DNA of the CDR3 is TGTGCCAGCAGTGATGTCTGGACAGGGTCGGGGGAGGGCCGAGGTACGCAGTATTTT.

This clonotype was seen at least ten times. The V gene is TRBV7-9, the J gene TRBJ2-7; D possibly corresponds to TRBD2 (6 bases). V lost 3 bases, J lost 3 bases, and 9 bases lay in between. The V gene's germline CDR1 is SEHNR and CDR2 FQNEAQ (reference sequence). This CDR3 has 13 amino acids. The CDR3 here is CASSLGGYYEQYF. The CDR3 DNA reads as TGTGCCAGCAGCTTGGGGGGTTACTACGAGCAGTACTTC.

This chain uses TRBV11-1 with TRBJ2-1; TRBD2 matches at 9 bases. Trimming cost V 1 base and J 8 bases; bases outside gene matches: 15. Germline V lookup: CDR1 SGHAT, CDR2 FQDESV (reference sequence). The CDR3 contains 18 residues. This CDR3 is CASSLGPASGVLYDEQFF. DNA for the CDR3: TGTGCCAGCAGCTTAGGCCCCGCTAGCGGGGTCCTTTACGATGAGCAGTTCTTC.

This clonotype was picked up many times. V usage is TRBV5-1 and J usage is TRBJ2-1; D tentatively fits TRBD1 or TRBD2 (5 bases each). The CDR3 has 15 amino acids. Looked up from germline, CDR1 is SGHRS and CDR2 is YFSETQ. Trimming pared 4 bases from V and 0 bases from J, leaving 11 bases between. This CDR3 is CASSRGRSSYNEQFF. CDR3 nucleotide sequence: TGCGCCAGCAGCAGGGGACGCAGCTCCTACAATGAGCAGTTCTTC.

This clonotype occurred many times. V usage is TRBV29-1 and J usage is TRBJ2-1; D unclear. Germline V gives CDR1 SQVTM, CDR2 ANQGSEA. The CDR3 is 10 amino acids. Between the trimmed V and J ends, which lost 7 bases and 8 bases, there was a span of 9 bases. The CDR3 loop reads CSANVDEQFF. CDR3 nucleotide sequence: TGCAGCGCCAATGTGGATGAGCAGTTCTTC.

This clonotype was seen at least ten times. The chain links TRBV29-1 to TRBJ1-1; 7 nucleotides match TRBD1. The CDR3 runs 13 residues. Germline CDR1 SQVTM, CDR2 ANQGSEA. V dropped 7 bases and J dropped 2; count of bases not matched to a gene: 7. Written as DNA, the CDR3 is TGCAGCGCCGGGACAGCTACTAACACTGAAGCTTTCTTT. The encoded protein is CSAGTATNTEAFF.

This clonotype was detected many times. The CDR3 loop is CASRAGTSGGNEQFF. CDR3 nucleotide sequence: TGTGCCAGCAGAGCCGGGACTAGCGGGGGGAATGAGCAGTTCTTC. V and J are TRBV2 and TRBJ2-1, with TRBD2 identical over 15 bases. The CDR3 runs to 15 residues. Germline CDR1 is SNHLY and CDR2 is FYNNEI. J was trimmed by 7 bases and V by 6 bases; bases with no gene match: 4.

This clonotype was seen ten or more times. This chain connects TRBV6-2 or TRBV6-3 to TRBJ2-1; the D is unclear. This CDR3 is built from 13 residues. Trimming removed 5 bases at V and 5 bases at J, with 10 bases between. CDR1 and CDR2 (germline): MNHEY, SVGEGT. Here the CDR3 DNA reads TGTGCCAGCAGTCGCGGACCGAACAATGAGCAGTTCTTC. It specifies CASSRGPNNEQFF.

This clonotype has at least ten counts. The chain recombines TRBV29-1 with TRBJ2-3, with unresolved D. Germline CDR1 and CDR2: SQVTM and ANQGSEA. This CDR3 is built from 10 residues. The germline V and J ends were trimmed by 7 bases and 3 bases, with 5 bases remaining between them. CDR3 loop: CSAHTDTQYF. CDR3 sequence (DNA): TGCAGCGCCCATACAGATACGCAGTATTTT.